These 5 T cell receptor beta chains originate from one sample sequenced in a study of T-cell reconstitution after alpha-beta-depleted transplantation in children. The TCRbeta library was prepared with unique molecular identifiers. TCRdb independently ran MiXCR on the PCR reads; one entry per CDR3 protein. Of some 520,000 distinct CDR3 sequences listed, 30% to 35% are singletons. The sample consisted of PBMCs from the stem cell graft donor, taken from the stem cell graft. The receptors were sampled from a human donor who donated a stem cell graft to a child with aplastic anemia.

This clonotype appeared a few times. V is TRBV27 and J is TRBJ2-3; 9 bases fit TRBD2. Germline CDR1 reads MNHEY; CDR2 reads SMNVEV (reference sequence). The CDR3 contains 19 residues. V shed 5 bases and J 2 bases; nucleotides not matched to a gene: 17. CDR3 in amino acids: CASSPLVRRREGTTDTQYF. CDR3 in DNA: TGTGCCAGCAGTCCCCTGGTCAGGCGGCGGGAGGGGACCACAGATACGCAGTATTTT.

This rearrangement joins TRBV6-2 or TRBV6-3 to TRBJ1-1, with D unclear. CDR3 length: 11 amino acids. V was trimmed by 2 bases and J by 5 bases, leaving 3 bases between them. Germline-derived CDR1 and CDR2 are MNHEY and SVGEGT. In nucleotides, the CDR3 is TGTGCCAGCAGTTACGCTACTGAAGCTTTCTTT. This translates into CASSYATEAFF.

The chain combines TRBV11-2 with TRBJ1-6; 10 bases map to TRBD1. This CDR3 contains 15 residues. Per germline, CDR1 SGHAT and CDR2 FQNNGV. V gave up 4 bases and J gave up 10 bases; unmatched junction bases: 7. CDR3 sequence reads: CASSSIGTGDSPLHF. The CDR3, as DNA: TGTGCCAGCAGCTCTATCGGGACAGGGGACTCACCCCTCCACTTT. The full variable domain, its missing parts supplied by reference TRBV11-2 and TRBJ1-6, is EAGVAQSPRYKIIEKRQSVAFWCNPISGHATLYWYQQILGQGPKLLIQFQNNGVVDDSQLPKDRFSAERLKGVDSTLKIQPAKLEDSAVYLCASSSIGTGDSPLHFGNGTRLTVT.

This clonotype came up a few times. This chain uses TRBV6-1 with TRBJ2-1, with 10 nucleotides matching TRBD2. The CDR3 loop spans 17 amino acids. The germline V gene has CDR1 MNHNS and CDR2 SASEGT. Trimming took 3 bases from V and 3 from J; bases not matched to a gene: 8. The CDR3 coding sequence is TGTGCCAGCAGTGAGAGGGAGCGGGAGGGCGGCTACAATGAGCAGTTCTTC. It yields the protein CASSEREREGGYNEQFF.

The rearrangement links TRBV20-1 to TRBJ2-1, with D hard to call. CDR1 DFQATT and CDR2 SNEGSKA come from the germline V gene (reference sequence). V lost 1 base, J lost 0 bases, and 10 bases lay in between. The CDR3 runs to 15 residues. The CDR3 DNA reads TGCAGTGCTAGAGCAGGTCCAACCTCCTACAATGAGCAGTTCTTC. The encoded protein is CSARAGPTSYNEQFF.